This T cell receptor beta chain comes out of a study of sequential checkpoint blockade in melanoma (dated by TCRdb to 2018 to 2020). Background for the entire study: In a 1:1 randomization, patients received either first-line nivolumab then ipilimumab (arm A) or ipilimumab then nivolumab (arm B). Maintenance nivolumab was given following each of the two trial sequences.

With respect to this clone: Its antigen has not been determined. There are no base qualities to consult, and no much larger clone falls within one base.

TCRbeta CDR3 regions were immunosequenced from genomic DNA with the immunoSEQ Assay. Before high-throughput sequencing, the genomic DNA was amplified using bias-controlled multiplex PCR. Per the source publication's procedure: To quantify the absolute abundance of each unique TCRbeta CDR3 region, the sequences were collapsed and filtered. Clonality, defined as 1 minus Pielou's evenness, was calculated using only productive rearrangements. A previously published method was used to identify clones whose frequencies were significantly greater in on-treatment samples than in baseline samples. Held by TCRdb, this immuneACCESS table contains in-frame sequences only and omits some clones. Under half of the omission traces to an unresolved V gene where checked; the cause of the rest is unknown. Clone size and V and J calls were adopted from that table, with D and trimming inferred from the DNA. This sample is represented by 7,000 to 9,500 clones; 60% of them were singletons. Of the sample, about 8.7% is held by the ten largest clones.

The treatment or condition tag for this specimen amounts to: randomized to nivolumab then ipilimumab (arm A) or the reverse (arm B). None of the trial patients had been given prior DNA-damaging chemotherapy. Live CD3+CD8+ cells negative for CD19 and CD56 were sorted from thawed PBMCs on a FACS Aria II flow cytometer. Samples came from patients with melanoma in CheckMate 064, a randomized, open-label phase II trial of sequential checkpoint blockade. Leukapheresis was used to collect peripheral blood mononuclear cells, which were then purified with Ficoll-Paque and frozen in human serum with about 9.3% DMSO. Immediately after sorting, the purity of the sorted blood CD3+CD8+ cells was confirmed to be >98%, and DNA was then extracted. From V the trimming removes 1 base and from J it removes 5 bases, while the gene matches leave 10 bases of the junction unaccounted for. The CDR3, from cysteine to phenylalanine, totals 17 residues. Of all the DNA, just the CDR3 is kept, 51 bases in frame from base 1. The germline V gene (reference sequence) gives CDR1 as MNHEY and CDR2 as SMNVEV.

Broader findings and caveats from the paper: Validation of the response-prediction model combining TCR metrics and mutation burden is needed in larger, independent patient cohorts.

Here the chain combines TRBV27 and TRBJ2-1, with TRBD1 matching 8 junction bases. This TCR derives from a human donor with melanoma. The sample here was CD8+ T cells sorted from blood (inferred from file names), taken from a patient given nivolumab and ipilimumab in sequence. This receptor has the CDR3 CASSLLQGGSRNNEQFF. The bases read TGTGCCAGCAGTTTATTACAGGGGGGTTCCCGAAACAATGAGCAGTTCTTC.